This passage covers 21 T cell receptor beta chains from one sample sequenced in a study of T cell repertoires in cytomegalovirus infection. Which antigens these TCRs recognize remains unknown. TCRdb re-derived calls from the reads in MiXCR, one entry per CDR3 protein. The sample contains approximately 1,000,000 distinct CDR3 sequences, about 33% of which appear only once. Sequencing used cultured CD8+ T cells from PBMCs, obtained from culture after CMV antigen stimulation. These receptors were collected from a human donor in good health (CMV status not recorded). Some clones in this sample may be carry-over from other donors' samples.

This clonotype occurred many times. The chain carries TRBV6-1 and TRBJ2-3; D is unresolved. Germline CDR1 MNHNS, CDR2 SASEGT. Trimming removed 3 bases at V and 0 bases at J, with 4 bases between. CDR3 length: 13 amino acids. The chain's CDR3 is CASSDPSTDTQYF. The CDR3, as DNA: TGTGCCAGCAGTGACCCAAGCACAGATACGCAGTATTTT.

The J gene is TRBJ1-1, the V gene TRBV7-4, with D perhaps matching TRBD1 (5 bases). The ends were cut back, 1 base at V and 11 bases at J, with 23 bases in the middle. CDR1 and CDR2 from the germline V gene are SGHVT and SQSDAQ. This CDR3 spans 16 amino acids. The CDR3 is CASSLGGTLFGPGAFF. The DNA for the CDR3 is TGTGCCAGCAGCTTAGGAGGGACTCTTTTCGGGCCGGGGGCTTTCTTT.

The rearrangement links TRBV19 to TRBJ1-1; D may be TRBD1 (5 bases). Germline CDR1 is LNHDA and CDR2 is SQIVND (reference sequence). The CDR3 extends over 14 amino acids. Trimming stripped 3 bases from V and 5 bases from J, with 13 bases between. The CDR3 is CASSIGKGRTEAFF. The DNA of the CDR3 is TGTGCCAGTAGTATCGGAAAGGGGCGAACTGAAGCTTTCTTT.

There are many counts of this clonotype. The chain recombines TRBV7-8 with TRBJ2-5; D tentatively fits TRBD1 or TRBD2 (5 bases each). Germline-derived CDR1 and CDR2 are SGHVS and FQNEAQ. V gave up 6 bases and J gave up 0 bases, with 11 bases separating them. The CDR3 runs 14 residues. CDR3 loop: CASRIGAYQETQYF. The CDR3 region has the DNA TGTGCCAGCAGGATCGGGGCTTACCAAGAGACCCAGTACTTC.

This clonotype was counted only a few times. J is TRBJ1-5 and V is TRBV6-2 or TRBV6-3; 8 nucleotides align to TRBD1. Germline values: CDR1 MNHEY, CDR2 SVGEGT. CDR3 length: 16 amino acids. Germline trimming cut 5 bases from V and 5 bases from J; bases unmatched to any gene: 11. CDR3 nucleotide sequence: TGTGCCAGCAGTCCGGCCGGACAGGGTGGCCATCAGCCCCAGCATTTT. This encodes CASSPAGQGGHQPQHF.

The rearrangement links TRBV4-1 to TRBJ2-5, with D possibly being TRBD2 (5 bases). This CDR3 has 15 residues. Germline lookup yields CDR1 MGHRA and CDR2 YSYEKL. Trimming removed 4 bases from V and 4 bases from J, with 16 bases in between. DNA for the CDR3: TGCGCCAGCAGCCTATTTCCGGGGAGTTCAGAGACCCAGTACTTC. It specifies CASSLFPGSSETQYF.

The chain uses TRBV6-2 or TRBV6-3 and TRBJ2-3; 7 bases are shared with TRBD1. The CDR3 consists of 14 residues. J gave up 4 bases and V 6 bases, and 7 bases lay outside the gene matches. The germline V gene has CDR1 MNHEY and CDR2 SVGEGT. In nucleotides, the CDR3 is TGTGCCAGCAGCCCCCAGACAGGGCCAGATACGCAGTATTTT. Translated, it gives CASSPQTGPDTQYF.

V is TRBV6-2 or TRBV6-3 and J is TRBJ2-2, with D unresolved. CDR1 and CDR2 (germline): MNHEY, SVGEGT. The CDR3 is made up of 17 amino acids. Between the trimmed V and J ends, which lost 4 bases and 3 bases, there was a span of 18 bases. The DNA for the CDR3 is TGTGCCAGCAGTTTGATTAGAAACCACGTAGACACCGGGGAGCTGTTTTTT. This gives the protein CASSLIRNHVDTGELFF.

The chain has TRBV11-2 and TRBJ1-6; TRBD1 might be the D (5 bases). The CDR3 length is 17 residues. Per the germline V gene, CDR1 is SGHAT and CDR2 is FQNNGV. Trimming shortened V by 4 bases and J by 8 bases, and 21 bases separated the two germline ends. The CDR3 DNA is TGTGCCAGCAGCTCCCCGAGCAAGACAGTGGTAGATTCACCCCTCCACTTT. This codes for CASSSPSKTVVDSPLHF.

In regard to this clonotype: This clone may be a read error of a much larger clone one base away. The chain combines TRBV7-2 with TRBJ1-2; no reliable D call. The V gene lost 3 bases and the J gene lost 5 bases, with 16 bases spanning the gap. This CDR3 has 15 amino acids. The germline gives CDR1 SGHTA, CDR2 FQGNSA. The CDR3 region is CASSLGRVYLYGYTF. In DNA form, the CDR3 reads TGTGCCAGCAGCTTGGGCCGAGTCTACTTGTATGGCTACACCTTC.

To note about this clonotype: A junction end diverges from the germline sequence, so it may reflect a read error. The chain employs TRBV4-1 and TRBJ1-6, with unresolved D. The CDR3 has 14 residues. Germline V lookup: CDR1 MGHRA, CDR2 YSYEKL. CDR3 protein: CTSSQGSYNSPLHF. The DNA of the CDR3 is TGTACCAGCAGCCAAGGTTCCTATAATTCACCCCTCCACTTT.

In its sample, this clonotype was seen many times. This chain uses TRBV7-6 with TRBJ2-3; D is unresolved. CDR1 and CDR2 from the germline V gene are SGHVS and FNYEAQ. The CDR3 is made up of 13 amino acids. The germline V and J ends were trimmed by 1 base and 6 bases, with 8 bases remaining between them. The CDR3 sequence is CASSLVTRDTQYF. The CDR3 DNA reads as TGTGCCAGCAGCTTAGTTACCCGGGATACGCAGTATTTT.

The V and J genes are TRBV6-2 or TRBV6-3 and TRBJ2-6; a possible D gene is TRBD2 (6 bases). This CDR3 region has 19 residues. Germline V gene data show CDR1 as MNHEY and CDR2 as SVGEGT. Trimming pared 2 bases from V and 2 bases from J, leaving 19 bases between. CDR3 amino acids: CASSYLTVVGEAGANVLTF. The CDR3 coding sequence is TGTGCCAGCAGTTACCTTACAGTCGTGGGGGAGGCTGGGGCCAACGTCCTGACTTTC.

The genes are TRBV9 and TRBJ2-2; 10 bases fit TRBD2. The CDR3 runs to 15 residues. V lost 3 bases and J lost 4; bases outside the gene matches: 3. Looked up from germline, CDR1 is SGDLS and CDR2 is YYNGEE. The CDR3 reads CASSGSGGITGELFF. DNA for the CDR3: TGTGCCAGCAGCGGTAGCGGGGGGATCACCGGGGAGCTGTTTTTT.

The CDR3 here is CASSQEGAMNALGGEQFF. The CDR3 DNA reads TGCGCCAGCAGCCAAGAGGGAGCGATGAACGCCCTGGGTGGGGAGCAGTTCTTC. The rearrangement joins TRBV4-3 to TRBJ2-1; TRBD2 might be the D (5 bases). Germline CDR1 and CDR2: LGHNA and YSLEER. V lost 0 bases, J lost 10 bases, and 25 bases lay in between. The CDR3 length is 18 residues.

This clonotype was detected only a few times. CDR3 nucleotides: TGTGCCAGCAGCCAACACCCCACCGGGGAGCTGTTTTTT. Translating gives CASSQHPTGELFF. This sequence joins TRBV7-9 and TRBJ2-2; no clear D gene. V lost 5 bases and J 4 bases, leaving 8 bases between the germline ends. The CDR3 contains 13 residues. CDR1 and CDR2 from the germline V gene are SEHNR and FQNEAQ (reference sequence).

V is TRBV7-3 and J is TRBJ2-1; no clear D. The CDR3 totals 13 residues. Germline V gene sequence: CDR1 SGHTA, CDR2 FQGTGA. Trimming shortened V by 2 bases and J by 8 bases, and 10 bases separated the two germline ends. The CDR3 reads CASSLRRADEQFF. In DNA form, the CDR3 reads TGTGCCAGCAGCTTACGAAGGGCCGATGAGCAGTTCTTC.

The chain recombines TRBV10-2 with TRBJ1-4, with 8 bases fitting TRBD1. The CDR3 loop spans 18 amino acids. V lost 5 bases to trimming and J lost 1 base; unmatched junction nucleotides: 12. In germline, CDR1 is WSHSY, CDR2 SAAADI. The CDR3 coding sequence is TGCGCCAGCAGTTTTACCCGGCAGGGGGCTGGAACTAATGAAAAACTGTTTTTT. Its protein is CASSFTRQGAGTNEKLFF.

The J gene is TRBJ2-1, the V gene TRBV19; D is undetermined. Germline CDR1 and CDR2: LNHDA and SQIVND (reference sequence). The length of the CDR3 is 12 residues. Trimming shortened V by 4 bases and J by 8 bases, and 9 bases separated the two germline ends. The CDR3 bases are TGTGCCAGTAGTACTACAATGGATGAGCAGTTCTTC. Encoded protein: CASSTTMDEQFF.

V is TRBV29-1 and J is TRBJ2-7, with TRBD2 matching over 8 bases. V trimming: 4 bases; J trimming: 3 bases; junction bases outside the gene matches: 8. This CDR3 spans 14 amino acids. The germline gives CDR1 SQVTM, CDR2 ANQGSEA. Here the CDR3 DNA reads TGCAGCGTTGGGGCCCTCGCGGGGGGCTACGAGCAGTACTTC. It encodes CSVGALAGGYEQYF.

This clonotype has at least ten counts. The CDR3: CASSLKAPWSPAYNEQFF. In DNA, the CDR3 is TGTGCCAGCAGCTTAAAAGCCCCCTGGTCCCCCGCCTACAATGAGCAGTTCTTC. The chain combines TRBV7-3 with TRBJ2-1, with no clear D. Germline assignment: CDR1 SGHTA and CDR2 FQGTGA. The CDR3 consists of 18 residues. Trimming pared 1 base from V and 2 bases from J, leaving 18 bases between.